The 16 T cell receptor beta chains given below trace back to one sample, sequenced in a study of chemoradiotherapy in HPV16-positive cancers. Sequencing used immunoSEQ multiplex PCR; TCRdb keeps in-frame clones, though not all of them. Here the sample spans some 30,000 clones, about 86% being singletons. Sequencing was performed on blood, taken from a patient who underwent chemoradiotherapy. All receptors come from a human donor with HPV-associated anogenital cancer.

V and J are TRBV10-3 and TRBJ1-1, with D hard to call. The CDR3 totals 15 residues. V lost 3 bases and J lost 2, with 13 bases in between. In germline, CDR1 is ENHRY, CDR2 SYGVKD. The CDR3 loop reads CAISEGLSDNTEAFF. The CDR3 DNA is TGTGCCATCAGTGAAGGGTTGTCAGATAACACTGAAGCTTTCTTT.

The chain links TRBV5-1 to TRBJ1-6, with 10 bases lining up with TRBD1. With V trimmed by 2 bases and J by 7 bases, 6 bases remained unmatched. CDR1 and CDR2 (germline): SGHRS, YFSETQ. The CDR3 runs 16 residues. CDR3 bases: TGCGCCAGCAGCTTTACCGGGACAGGGGAAAATTCACCCCTCCACTTT. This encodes CASSFTGTGENSPLHF.

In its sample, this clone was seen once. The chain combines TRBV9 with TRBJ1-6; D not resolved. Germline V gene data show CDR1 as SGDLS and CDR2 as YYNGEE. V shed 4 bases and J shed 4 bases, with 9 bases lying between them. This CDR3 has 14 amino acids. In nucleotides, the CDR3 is TGTGCCAGCAGCCAACTAAGGTATAATTCACCCCTCCACTTT. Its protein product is CASSQLRYNSPLHF.

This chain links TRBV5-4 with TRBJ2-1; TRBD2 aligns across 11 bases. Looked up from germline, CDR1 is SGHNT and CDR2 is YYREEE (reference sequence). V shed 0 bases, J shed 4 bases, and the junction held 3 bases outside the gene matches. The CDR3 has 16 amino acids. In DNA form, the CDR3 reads TGTGCCAGCAGCTTGGGATCTAGCGGGGGGTACAATGAGCAGTTCTTC. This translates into CASSLGSSGGYNEQFF.

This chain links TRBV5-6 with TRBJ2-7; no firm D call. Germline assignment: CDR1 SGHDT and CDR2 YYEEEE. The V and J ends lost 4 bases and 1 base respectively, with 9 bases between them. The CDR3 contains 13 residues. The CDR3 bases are TGTGCCAGCAGCCCCAAGGGATCCTACGAGCAGTACTTC. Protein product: CASSPKGSYEQYF.

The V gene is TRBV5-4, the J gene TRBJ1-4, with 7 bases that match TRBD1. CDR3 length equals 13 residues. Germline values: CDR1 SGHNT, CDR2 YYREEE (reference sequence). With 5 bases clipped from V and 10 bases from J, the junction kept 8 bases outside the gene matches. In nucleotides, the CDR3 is TGTGCCAGCAGGCTTTCAGGGGGTGGAAAACTGTTTTTT. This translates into CASRLSGGGKLFF. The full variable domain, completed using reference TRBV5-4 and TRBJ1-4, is ETGVTQSPTHLIKTRGQQVTLRCSSQSGHNTVSWYQQALGQGPQFIFQYYREEENGRGNFPPRFSGLQFPNYSSELNVNALELDDSALYLCASRLSGGGKLFFGSGTQLSVL.

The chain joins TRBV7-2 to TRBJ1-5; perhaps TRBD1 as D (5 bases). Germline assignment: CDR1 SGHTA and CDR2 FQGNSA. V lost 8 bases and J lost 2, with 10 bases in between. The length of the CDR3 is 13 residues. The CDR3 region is CASHQGGNQPQHF. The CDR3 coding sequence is TGTGCCAGCCACCAGGGAGGCAATCAGCCCCAGCATTTT.

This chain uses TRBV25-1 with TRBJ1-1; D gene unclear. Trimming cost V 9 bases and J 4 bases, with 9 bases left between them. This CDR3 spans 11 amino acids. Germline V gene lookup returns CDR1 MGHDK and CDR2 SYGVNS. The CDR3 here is CASTGFTEAFF. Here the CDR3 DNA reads TGTGCCAGTACGGGGTTCACTGAAGCTTTCTTT. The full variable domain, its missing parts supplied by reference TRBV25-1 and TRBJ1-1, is EADIYQTPRYLVIGTGKKITLECSQTMGHDKMYWYQQDPGMELHLIHYSYGVNSTEKGDLSSESTVSRIRTEHFPLTLESARPSHTSQYLCASTGFTEAFFGQGTRLTVV.

CDR3: CASRAAGNTEAFF. The CDR3, as DNA: TGTGCCAGCAGAGCCGCGGGGAACACTGAAGCTTTCTTT. The genes are TRBV6-5 and TRBJ1-1; no clear D gene. This CDR3 is built from 13 residues. The V and J ends lost 6 bases and 1 base respectively, with 9 bases between them. Germline V gives CDR1 MNHEY, CDR2 SVGAGI.

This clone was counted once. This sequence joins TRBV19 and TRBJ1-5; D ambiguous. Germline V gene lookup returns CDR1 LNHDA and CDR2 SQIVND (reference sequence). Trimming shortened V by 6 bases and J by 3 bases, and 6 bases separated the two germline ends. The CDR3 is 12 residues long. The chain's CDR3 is CASRLNNQPQHF. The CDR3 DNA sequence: TGTGCCAGTAGATTAAACAATCAGCCCCAGCATTTT.

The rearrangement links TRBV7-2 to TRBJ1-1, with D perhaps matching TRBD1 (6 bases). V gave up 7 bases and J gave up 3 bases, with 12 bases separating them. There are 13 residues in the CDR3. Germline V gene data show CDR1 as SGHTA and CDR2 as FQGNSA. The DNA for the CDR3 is TGTGCCAGCACCTCGGGGGCCCACACTGAAGCTTTCTTT. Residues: CASTSGAHTEAFF.

The CDR3 bases are TGTGCCAGCAGCTTATCTGGGGGGAACACTGAAGCTTTCTTT. Protein sequence: CASSLSGGNTEAFF. The chain combines TRBV11-3 with TRBJ1-1, with D possibly matching TRBD1 (5 bases). CDR1 and CDR2 (germline): SGHNT, YENEEA. Between the trimmed V and J ends, which lost 2 bases and 1 base, there was a span of 8 bases. The CDR3 is made up of 14 amino acids.

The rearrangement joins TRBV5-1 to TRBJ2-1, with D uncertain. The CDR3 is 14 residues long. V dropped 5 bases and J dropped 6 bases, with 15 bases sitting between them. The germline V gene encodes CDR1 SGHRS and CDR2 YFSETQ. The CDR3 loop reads CASSVLPSINEQFF. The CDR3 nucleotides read TGCGCCAGCAGTGTCTTGCCTAGTATCAATGAGCAGTTCTTC.

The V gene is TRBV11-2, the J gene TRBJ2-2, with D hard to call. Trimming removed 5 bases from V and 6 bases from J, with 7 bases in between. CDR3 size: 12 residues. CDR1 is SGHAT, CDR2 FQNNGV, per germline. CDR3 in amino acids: CASSLISGELFF. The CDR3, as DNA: TGTGCCAGCAGCCTGATCTCCGGGGAGCTGTTTTTT.

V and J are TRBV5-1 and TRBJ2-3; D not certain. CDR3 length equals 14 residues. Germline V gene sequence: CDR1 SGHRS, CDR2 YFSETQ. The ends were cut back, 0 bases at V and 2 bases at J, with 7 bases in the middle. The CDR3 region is CASSLAPVTDTQYF. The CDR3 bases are TGCGCCAGCAGCTTGGCACCCGTCACAGATACGCAGTATTTT.

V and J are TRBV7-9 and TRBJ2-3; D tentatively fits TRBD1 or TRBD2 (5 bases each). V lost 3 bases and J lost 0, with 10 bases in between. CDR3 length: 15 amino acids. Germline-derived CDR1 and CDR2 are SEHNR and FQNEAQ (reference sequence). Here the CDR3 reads CASSFRAGSTDTQYF. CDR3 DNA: TGTGCCAGCAGCTTCAGGGCGGGTAGCACAGATACGCAGTATTTT. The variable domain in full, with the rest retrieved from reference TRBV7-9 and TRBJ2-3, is DTGVSQNPRHKITKRGQNVTFRCDPISEHNRLYWYRQTLGQGPEFLTYFQNEAQLEKSRLLSDRFSAERPKGSFSTLEIQRTEQGDSAMYLCASSFRAGSTDTQYFGPGTRLTVL.